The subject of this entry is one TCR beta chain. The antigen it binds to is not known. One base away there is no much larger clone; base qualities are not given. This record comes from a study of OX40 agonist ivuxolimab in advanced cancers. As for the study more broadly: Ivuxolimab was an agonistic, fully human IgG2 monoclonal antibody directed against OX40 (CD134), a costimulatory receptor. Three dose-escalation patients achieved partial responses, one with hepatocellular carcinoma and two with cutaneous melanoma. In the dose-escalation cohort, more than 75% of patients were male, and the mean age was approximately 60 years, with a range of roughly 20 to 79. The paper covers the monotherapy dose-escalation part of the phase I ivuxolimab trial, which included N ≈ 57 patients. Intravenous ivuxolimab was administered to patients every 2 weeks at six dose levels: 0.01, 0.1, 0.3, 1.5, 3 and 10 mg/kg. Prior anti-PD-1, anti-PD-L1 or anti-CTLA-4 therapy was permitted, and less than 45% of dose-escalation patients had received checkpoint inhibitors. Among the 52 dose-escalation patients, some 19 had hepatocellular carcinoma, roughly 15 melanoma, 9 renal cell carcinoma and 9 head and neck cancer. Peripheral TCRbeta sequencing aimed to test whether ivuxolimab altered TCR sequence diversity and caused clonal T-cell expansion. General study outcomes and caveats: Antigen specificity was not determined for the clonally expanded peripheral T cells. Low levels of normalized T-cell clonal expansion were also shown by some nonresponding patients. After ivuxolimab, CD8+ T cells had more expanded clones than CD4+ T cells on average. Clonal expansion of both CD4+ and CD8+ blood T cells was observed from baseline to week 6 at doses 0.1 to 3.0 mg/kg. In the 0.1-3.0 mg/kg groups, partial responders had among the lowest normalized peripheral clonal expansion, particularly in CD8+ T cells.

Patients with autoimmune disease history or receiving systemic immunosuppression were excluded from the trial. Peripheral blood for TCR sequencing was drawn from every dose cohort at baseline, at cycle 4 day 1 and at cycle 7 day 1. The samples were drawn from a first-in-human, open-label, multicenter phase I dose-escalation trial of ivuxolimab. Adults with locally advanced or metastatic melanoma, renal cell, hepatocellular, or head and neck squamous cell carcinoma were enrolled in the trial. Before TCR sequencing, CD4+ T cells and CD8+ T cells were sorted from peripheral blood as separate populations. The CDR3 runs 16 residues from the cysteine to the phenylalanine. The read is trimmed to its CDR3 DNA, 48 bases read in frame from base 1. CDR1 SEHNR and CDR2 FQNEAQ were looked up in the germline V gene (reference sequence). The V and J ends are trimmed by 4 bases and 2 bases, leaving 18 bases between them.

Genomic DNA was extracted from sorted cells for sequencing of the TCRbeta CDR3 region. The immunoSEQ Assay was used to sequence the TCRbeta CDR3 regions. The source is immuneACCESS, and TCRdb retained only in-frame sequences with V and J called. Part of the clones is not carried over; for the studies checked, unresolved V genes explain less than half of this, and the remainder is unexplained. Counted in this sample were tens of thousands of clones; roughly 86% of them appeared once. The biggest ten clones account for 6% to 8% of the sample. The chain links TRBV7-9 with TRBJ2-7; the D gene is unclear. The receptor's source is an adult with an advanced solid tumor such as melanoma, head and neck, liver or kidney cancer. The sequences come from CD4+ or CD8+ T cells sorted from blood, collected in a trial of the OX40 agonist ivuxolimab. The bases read TGTGCCAGCAGCTCCCAAACAACGAGAGCGCCCTACGAGCAGTACTTC. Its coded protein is CASSSQTTRAPYEQYF.